These 4 T cell receptor beta chains were all obtained from the same sample, sequenced in a study of T-cell reconstitution after alpha-beta-depleted transplantation in children. Preparation of the TCRbeta library used unique molecular identifiers. Each CDR3 protein gets one entry after TCRdb re-called the PCR reads with MiXCR. The sample holds around 490,000 distinct CDR3 sequences, about an eighth seen once. Sequencing was performed on PBMCs, mostly from graft donor cells, taken 180 days after TCRalphabeta/CD19-depleted stem cell transplant. The receptors shown here come from a female patient aged 2-15 years who had a stem cell transplant for aplastic anemia, so the T cells may come from the graft donor.

The V and J genes are TRBV20-1 and TRBJ1-5, with D possibly matching TRBD1 (5 bases). The CDR3 loop spans 14 amino acids. CDR1 and CDR2 from the germline V gene are DFQATT and SNEGSKA (reference sequence). V dropped 6 bases and J dropped 3 bases, with 15 bases sitting between them. For the CDR3, the DNA is TGCAGTGCACAACCGGGACCGATCAATCAGCCCCAGCATTTT. It translates to CSAQPGPINQPQHF.

Comment on this clonotype: A much larger clone sits a single nucleotide away, making a read error possible. The rearrangement links TRBV5-1 to TRBJ2-3, with 12 positions matching TRBD2. This CDR3 comprises 14 residues. The germline gives CDR1 SGHRS, CDR2 YFSETQ. J gave up 8 bases and V 3 bases, and 4 bases lay outside the gene matches. The CDR3 DNA reads TGCGCCAGCAGCTCGGTGACTAGCGGGAGTACGCAGTATTTT. Its protein product is CASSSVTSGSTQYF.

The chain uses TRBV5-1 and TRBJ1-2; TRBD1 agrees at 8 bases. The V and J ends lost 4 bases and 6 bases, in that order; junction bases with no gene match: 5. Per germline, CDR1 SGHRS and CDR2 YFSETQ. This CDR3 region has 13 residues. The CDR3 here is CASSPQDRDGYTF. The CDR3 DNA follows: TGCGCCAGCAGCCCGCAGGACAGGGATGGCTACACCTTC.

This clonotype was seen at least ten times. The chain joins TRBV6-2 or TRBV6-3 to TRBJ2-7, with 7 bases lining up with TRBD2. The CDR3 runs 13 residues. The ends lost 6 bases at V and 5 bases at J; junction bases unmatched: 7. Germline V lookup: CDR1 MNHEY, CDR2 SVGEGT. CDR3 coding DNA: TGTGCCAGCAGACGGACTAGTAGCGACGAGCAGTACGTC. It translates to CASRRTSSDEQYV.